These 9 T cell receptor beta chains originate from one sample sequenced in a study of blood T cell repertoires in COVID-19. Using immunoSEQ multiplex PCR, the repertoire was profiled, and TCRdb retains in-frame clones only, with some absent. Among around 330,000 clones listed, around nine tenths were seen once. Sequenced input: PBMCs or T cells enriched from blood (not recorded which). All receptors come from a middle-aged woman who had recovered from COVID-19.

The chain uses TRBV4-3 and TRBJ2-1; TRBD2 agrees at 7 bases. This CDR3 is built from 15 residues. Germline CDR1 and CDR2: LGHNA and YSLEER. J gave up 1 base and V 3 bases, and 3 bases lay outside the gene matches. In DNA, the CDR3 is TGCGCCAGCAGCCAGGGGGAGGGGTCCTACAATGAGCAGTTCTTC. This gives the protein CASSQGEGSYNEQFF.

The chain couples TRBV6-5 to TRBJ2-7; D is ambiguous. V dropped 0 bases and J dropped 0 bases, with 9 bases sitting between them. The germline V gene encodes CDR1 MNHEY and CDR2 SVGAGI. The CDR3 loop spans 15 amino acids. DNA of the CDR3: TGTGCCAGCAGTTACTCCTACGAGAGCTCCTACGAGCAGTACTTC. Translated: CASSYSYESSYEQYF.

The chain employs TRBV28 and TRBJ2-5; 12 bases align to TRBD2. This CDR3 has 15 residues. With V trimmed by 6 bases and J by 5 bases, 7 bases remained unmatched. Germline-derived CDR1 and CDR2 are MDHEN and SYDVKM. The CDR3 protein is CASRSSGGARETQYF. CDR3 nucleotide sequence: TGTGCCAGCAGATCTAGCGGGGGGGCGAGGGAGACCCAGTACTTC.

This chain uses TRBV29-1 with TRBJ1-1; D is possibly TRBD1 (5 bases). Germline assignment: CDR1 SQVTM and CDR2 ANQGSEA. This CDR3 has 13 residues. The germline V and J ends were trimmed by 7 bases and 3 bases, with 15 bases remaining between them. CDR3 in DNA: TGCAGCGCCCGCAGGGAAGTAGACACTGAAGCTTTCTTT. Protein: CSARREVDTEAFF. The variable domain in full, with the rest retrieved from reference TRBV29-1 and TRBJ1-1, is SAVISQKPSRDICQRGTSLTIQCQVDSQVTMMFWYRQQPGQSLTLIATANQGSEATYESGFVIDKFPISRPNLTFSTLTVSNMSPEDSSIYLCSARREVDTEAFFGQGTRLTVV.

CDR3 nucleotides: TGCGCCAGCAGCATTTCCGGGACAGGATCCCTCAGTGAGCAGTTCTTC. Protein product: CASSISGTGSLSEQFF. The J gene is TRBJ2-1, the V gene TRBV5-1, with 8 bases fitting TRBD1. CDR3 length: 16 residues. Germline V gene data show CDR1 as SGHRS and CDR2 as YFSETQ. Trimming at V came to 4 bases and at J to 9 bases, leaving 15 bases not matched to a gene.

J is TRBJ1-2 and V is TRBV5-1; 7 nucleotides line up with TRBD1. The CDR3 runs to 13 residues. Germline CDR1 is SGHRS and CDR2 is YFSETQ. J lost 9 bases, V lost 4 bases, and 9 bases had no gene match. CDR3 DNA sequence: TGCGCCAGCAGCCCGGGAGGGGACAGTCGCTACACCTTC. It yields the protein CASSPGGDSRYTF.

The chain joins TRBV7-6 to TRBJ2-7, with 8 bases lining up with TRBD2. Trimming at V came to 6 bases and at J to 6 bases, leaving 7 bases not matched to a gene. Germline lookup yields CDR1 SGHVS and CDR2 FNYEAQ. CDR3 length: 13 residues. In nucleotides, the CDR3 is TGTGCCAGCAGTTCGGGAGGGCCTCTCGAGCAGTACTTC. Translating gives CASSSGGPLEQYF.

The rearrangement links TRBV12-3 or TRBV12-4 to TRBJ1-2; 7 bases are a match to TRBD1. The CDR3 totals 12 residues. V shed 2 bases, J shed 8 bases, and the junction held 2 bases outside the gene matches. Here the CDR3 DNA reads TGTGCCAGCAGTTTACAGGGGGAAGGCTACACCTTC. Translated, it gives CASSLQGEGYTF.

CDR3 coding DNA: TGTGCCAGCAGCCCAGAGCCTAGCGGGACCTACAATGAGCAGTTCTTC. Amino acids: CASSPEPSGTYNEQFF. V gene TRBV7-3 combines with J gene TRBJ2-1, with 9 bases identical to TRBD2. The CDR3 sequence is 16 residues long. Germline V gene data show CDR1 as SGHTA and CDR2 as FQGTGA. The J segment lost 2 bases and the V segment lost 5 bases, leaving 7 bases of the junction unmatched.